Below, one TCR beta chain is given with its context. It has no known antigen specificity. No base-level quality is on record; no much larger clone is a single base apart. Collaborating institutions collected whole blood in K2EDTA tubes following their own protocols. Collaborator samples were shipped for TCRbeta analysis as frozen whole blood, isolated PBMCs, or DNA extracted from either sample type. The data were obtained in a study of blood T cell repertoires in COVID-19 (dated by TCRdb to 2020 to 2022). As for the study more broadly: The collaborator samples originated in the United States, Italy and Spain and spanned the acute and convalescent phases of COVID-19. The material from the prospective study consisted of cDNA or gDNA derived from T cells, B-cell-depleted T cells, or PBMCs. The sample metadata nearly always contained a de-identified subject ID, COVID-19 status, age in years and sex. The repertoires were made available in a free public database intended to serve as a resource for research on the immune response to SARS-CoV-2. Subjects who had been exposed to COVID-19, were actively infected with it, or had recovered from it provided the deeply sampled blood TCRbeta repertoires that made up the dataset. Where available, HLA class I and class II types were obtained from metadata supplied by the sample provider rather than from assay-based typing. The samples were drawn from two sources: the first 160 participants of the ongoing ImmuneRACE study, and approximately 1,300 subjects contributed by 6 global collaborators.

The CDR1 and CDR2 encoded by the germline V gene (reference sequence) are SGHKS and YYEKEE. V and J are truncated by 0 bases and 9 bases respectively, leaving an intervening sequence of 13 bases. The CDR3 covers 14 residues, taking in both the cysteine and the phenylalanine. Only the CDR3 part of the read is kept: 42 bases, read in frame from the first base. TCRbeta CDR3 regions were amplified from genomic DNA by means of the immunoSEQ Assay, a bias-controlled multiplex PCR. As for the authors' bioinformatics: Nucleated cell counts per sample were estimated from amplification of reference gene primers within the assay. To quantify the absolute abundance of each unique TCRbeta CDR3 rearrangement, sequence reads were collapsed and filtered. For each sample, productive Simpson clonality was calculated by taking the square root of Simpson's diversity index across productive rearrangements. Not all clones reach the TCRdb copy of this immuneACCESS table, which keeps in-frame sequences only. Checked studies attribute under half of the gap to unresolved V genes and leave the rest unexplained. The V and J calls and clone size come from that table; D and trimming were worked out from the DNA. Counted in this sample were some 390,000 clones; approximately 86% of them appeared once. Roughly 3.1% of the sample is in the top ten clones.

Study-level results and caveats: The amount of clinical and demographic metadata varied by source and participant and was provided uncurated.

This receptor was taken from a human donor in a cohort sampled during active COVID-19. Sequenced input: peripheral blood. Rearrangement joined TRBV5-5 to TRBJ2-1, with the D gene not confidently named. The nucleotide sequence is TGTGCCAGCAGCTTGGTTCTAGTTGTCGGTGAGCAGTTCTTC. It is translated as CASSLVLVVGEQFF.